The TCR beta chain described here comes from a study of early T cells in non-severe SARS-CoV-2 infection. MiXCR was run by TCRdb on the 5' RACE reads, yielding one entry per CDR3 protein. Here the sample spans tens of thousands of distinct CDR3 sequences, about a tenth being singletons. This clonotype has a count of ten or more. This TCR came from an adult who was a healthcare worker with PCR-confirmed SARS-CoV-2 infection or an uninfected control (not recorded which). The sequencing here drew on whole blood, taken at baseline.

The chain's CDR3 is CSVPPGVSSFQETQYF. DNA for the CDR3: TGCAGTGTCCCTCCGGGGGTATCCTCTTTCCAAGAGACCCAGTACTTC. The gene calls are TRBV20-1 and TRBJ2-5, with D possibly TRBD2 on 6 matching bases. This CDR3 has 16 amino acids. Germline V gene lookup returns CDR1 DFQATT and CDR2 SNEGSKA (reference sequence). Deletions cut 7 bases from V and 1 base from J, with 22 bases between.